This TCR beta chain comes out of a study of T cells in Graves' hyperthyroidism and ophthalmopathy. Hyperthyroidism of Graves' type that showed no ophthalmopathy progression within 18 months was stable. This clonotype was seen only a few times. Its antigen remains unknown. The CDR3 loop spans 13 amino acids. Germline V lookup: CDR1 MNHEY, CDR2 SVGAGI. V shed 2 bases and J shed 6 bases, with 11 bases lying between them. Researchers took RNA transcripts and amplified the TCR beta CDR3 regions from them. The primer set for the first-round RT-PCR of the TCR CDR3 was HTBI. MiXCR was run by TCRdb on the multiplex PCR reads, yielding one entry per CDR3 protein. The sample has about 840,000 distinct CDR3 sequences, over 35% seen once. Study-level results: Researchers found most expanded thyroid clonotypes above 0.001 in blood as well.

The TCR originated in a man aged 18 to 29 with Graves' hyperthyroidism. The sequencing input was blood. J is TRBJ2-7 and V is TRBV6-5, with D possibly matching TRBD1 (5 bases). CDR3 coding DNA: TGTGCCAGCAGTTACGCCGAAGGGGTCGAGCAGTACTTC. Translation gives CASSYAEGVEQYF.